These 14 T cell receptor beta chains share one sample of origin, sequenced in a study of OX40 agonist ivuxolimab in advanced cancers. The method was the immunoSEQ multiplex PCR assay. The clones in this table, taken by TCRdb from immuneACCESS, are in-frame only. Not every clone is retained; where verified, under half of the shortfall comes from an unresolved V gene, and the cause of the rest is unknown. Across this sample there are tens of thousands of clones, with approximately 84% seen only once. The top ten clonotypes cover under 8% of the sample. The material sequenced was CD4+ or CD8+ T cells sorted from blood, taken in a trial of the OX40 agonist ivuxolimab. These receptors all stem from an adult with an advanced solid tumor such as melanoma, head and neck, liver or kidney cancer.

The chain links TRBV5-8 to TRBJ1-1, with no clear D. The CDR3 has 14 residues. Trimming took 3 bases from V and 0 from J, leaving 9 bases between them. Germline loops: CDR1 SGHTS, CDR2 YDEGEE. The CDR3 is CASSYPTVNTEAFF. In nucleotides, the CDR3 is TGTGCCAGCAGCTACCCTACAGTGAACACTGAAGCTTTCTTT.

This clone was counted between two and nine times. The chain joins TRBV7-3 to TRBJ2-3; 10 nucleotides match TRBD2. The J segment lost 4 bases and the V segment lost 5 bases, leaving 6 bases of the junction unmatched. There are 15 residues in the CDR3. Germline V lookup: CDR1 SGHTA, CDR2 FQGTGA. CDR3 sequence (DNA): TGTGCCAGCAGCCCCGCCAGCGGGAGGGCAGATACGCAGTATTTT. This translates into CASSPASGRADTQYF.

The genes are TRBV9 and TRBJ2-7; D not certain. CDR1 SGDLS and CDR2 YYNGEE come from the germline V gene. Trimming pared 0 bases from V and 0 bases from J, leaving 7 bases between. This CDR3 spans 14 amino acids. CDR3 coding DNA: TGTGCCAGCAGCGTAGAGGGCAGCTCCTACGAGCAGTACTTC. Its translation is CASSVEGSSYEQYF.

CDR3 coding DNA: TGTGCCAGCGGCGAGACCCAGTACTTC. It translates to CASGETQYF. The chain is built from TRBV21-1 and TRBJ2-5; the table assigns TRBD1, which was not confirmed against the DNA. TRBV21-1 is an annotated pseudogene. CDR3 length: 9 residues.

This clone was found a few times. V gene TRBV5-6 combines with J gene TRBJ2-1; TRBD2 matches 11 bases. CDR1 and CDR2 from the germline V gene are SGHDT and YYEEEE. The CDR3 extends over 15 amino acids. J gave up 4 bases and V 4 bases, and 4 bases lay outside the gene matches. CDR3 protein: CASSTGLAAYNEQFF. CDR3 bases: TGTGCCAGCAGCACGGGACTAGCGGCTTACAATGAGCAGTTCTTC.

CDR3 protein: CASSLLQSGELFF. CDR3 bases: TGTGCCAGCAGCTTACTTCAGTCCGGGGAGCTGTTTTTT. The chain employs TRBV7-6 and TRBJ2-2; D unresolved. The CDR3 is 13 residues long. Germline assignment: CDR1 SGHVS and CDR2 FNYEAQ. V lost 2 bases to trimming and J lost 6 bases, with 7 bases between them.

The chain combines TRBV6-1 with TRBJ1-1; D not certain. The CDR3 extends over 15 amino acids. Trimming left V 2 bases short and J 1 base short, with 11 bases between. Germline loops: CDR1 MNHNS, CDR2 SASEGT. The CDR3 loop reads CASSETQRPNTEAFF. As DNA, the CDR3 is TGTGCCAGCAGTGAAACCCAAAGACCGAACACTGAAGCTTTCTTT.

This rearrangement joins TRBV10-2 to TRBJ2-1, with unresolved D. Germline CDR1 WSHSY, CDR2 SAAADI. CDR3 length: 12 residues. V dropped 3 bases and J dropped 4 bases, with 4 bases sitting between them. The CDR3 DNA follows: TGCGCCAGCAGTGACAGTTACAATGAGCAGTTCTTC. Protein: CASSDSYNEQFF.

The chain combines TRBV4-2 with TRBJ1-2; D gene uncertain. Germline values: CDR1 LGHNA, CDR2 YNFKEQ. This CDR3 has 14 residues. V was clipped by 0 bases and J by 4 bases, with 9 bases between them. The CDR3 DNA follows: TGTGCCAGCAGCCAAGAAAAGGGCCCCTATGGCTACACCTTC. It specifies CASSQEKGPYGYTF.

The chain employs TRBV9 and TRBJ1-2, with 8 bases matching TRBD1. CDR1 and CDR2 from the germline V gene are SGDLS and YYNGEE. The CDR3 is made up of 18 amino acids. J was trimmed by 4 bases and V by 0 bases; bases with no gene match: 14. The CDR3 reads CASSVAPSRGQGSYGYTF. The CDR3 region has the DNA TGTGCCAGCAGCGTAGCCCCTTCTCGCGGACAGGGCAGCTATGGCTACACCTTC.

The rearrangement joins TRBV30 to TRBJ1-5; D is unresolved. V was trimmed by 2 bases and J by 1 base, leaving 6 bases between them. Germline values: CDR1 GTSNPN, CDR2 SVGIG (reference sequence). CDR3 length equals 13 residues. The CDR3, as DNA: TGTGCCTGGAGTCGGGAGAGCAATCAGCCCCAGCATTTT. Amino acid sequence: CAWSRESNQPQHF.

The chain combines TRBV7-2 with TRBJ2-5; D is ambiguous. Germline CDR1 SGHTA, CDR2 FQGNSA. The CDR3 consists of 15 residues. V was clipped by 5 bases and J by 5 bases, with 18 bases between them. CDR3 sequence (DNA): TGTGCCAGCAGCCCGTCTTTGACCCCCACGGAGACCCAGTACTTC. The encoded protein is CASSPSLTPTETQYF.

The CDR3 is CASSIGTFNTEAFF. The CDR3 nucleotides are TGTGCCAGCAGCATCGGGACGTTCAACACTGAAGCTTTCTTT. V usage is TRBV11-3 and J usage is TRBJ1-1; TRBD1 is a possible D gene (5 bases). The germline gives CDR1 SGHNT, CDR2 YENEEA. Trimming cost V 5 bases and J 2 bases, with 12 bases left between them. The CDR3 loop spans 14 amino acids.

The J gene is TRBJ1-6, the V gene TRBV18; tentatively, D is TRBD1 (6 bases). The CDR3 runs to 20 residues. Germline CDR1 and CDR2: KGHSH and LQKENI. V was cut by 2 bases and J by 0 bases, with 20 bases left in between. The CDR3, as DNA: TGTGCCAGCTCACCAAAAATCCCTGGACAGTCCAGCTCCTATAATTCACCCCTCCACTTT. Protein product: CASSPKIPGQSSSYNSPLHF.